The 32 T cell receptor beta chains presented below share a single source sample, sequenced in a study of T cells in Graves' hyperthyroidism and ophthalmopathy. TCR beta CDR3 regions were amplified from RNA. A set of HTBI primers served as the primers for a first-round RT-PCR of the TCR CDR3. TCRdb fed the multiplex PCR reads into MiXCR, producing one record per CDR3 protein. Altogether about 610,000 distinct CDR3 sequences are present, over 12% being singletons, with the ten largest covering 4.3%. The specimen was blood. The receptors come from a woman aged 40 to 50 with Graves' ophthalmopathy.

This clonotype was seen ten or more times. This sequence joins TRBV28 and TRBJ2-5; 10 nucleotides align to TRBD1. From germline, CDR1 is MDHEN and CDR2 SYDVKM. Trimming at V came to 1 base and at J to 6 bases, leaving 8 bases not matched to a gene. The length of the CDR3 is 16 residues. CDR3 sequence reads: CASSLYIGTGVKTQYF. CDR3 nucleotides: TGTGCCAGCAGTTTATATATTGGGACAGGGGTTAAGACCCAGTACTTC. Drawing the rest from reference TRBV28 and TRBJ2-5, the complete variable domain is DVKVTQSSRYLVKRTGEKVFLECVQDMDHENMFWYRQDPGLGLRLIYFSYDVKMKEKGDIPEGYSVSREKKERFSLILESASTNQTSMYLCASSLYIGTGVKTQYFGPGTRLLVL.

Many counts were recorded for this clonotype. The chain has TRBV29-1 and TRBJ2-7; TRBD2 matches 7 bases. The length of the CDR3 is 14 residues. From germline, CDR1 is SQVTM and CDR2 ANQGSEA. Losses at the gene ends were 3 bases for V and 2 bases for J; bases not matched to a gene: 7. The CDR3 DNA reads TGCAGCGTTGATGGGGGAGGGAGCCCCTACGAGCAGTACTTC. The encoded protein is CSVDGGGSPYEQYF.

The chain employs TRBV6-1 and TRBJ2-7; possibly TRBD1 for D (5 bases). Deletions cut 6 bases from V and 0 bases from J, with 15 bases between. This CDR3 region has 15 residues. Germline V lookup: CDR1 MNHNS, CDR2 SASEGT. The CDR3 sequence is CASRFQGSPSYEQYF. CDR3 bases: TGTGCCAGCAGATTCCAGGGATCTCCCTCCTACGAGCAGTACTTC.

The chain carries TRBV7-6 and TRBJ1-5, with D possibly being TRBD1 (5 bases). This CDR3 spans 14 amino acids. The V and J ends lost 5 bases and 2 bases respectively, with 10 bases between them. Germline CDR1 SGHVS, CDR2 FNYEAQ. The CDR3 nucleotides are TGTGCCAGCAGCCCGTTGGGGGGCAATCAGCCCCAGCATTTT. Translated: CASSPLGGNQPQHF.

V gene TRBV11-1 combines with J gene TRBJ2-7; 12 nucleotides match TRBD1. The germline V gene encodes CDR1 SGHAT and CDR2 FQDESV (reference sequence). The CDR3 consists of 15 residues. With V trimmed by 4 bases and J by 5 bases, 6 bases remained unmatched. The CDR3 coding sequence is TGTGCCAGCAGCTGGGGACAGGGGGCCTTCGACGAGCAGTACTTC. This translates into CASSWGQGAFDEQYF.

Points on this clonotype: A much more abundant neighbour one base away suggests this may be a read error. This chain uses TRBV20-1 with TRBJ2-7; 12 bases agree with TRBD2. CDR3 size: 14 residues. CDR1 and CDR2 (germline): DFQATT, SNEGSKA (reference sequence). The CDR3 loop is CSAILAGGSYEQCF. The CDR3 nucleotides read TGCAGTGCGATACTAGCGGGAGGATCCTACGAGCAGTGCTTC.

The chain employs TRBV29-1 and TRBJ2-1; D unresolved. Germline V gene sequence: CDR1 SQVTM, CDR2 ANQGSEA. This CDR3 has 13 amino acids. Trimming cost V 0 bases and J 2 bases, with 5 bases left between them. The CDR3 DNA sequence: TGCAGCGTTGAAGACACCACCTACAATGAGCAGTTCTTC. This translates into CSVEDTTYNEQFF.

This clonotype was found a few times. The chain combines TRBV29-1 with TRBJ2-5; D is undetermined. The CDR3 contains 15 residues. In germline, CDR1 is SQVTM, CDR2 ANQGSEA. Trimming removed 0 bases from V and 6 bases from J, with 17 bases in between. The CDR3 region has the DNA TGCAGCGTTGAAGAACACAGAAGAACGGACCAGACCCAGTACTTC. This translates into CSVEEHRRTDQTQYF.

This clonotype was seen repeatedly, ten times or more. This chain uses TRBV5-1 with TRBJ2-7; D possibly corresponds to TRBD2 (7 bases). Between the trimmed V and J ends, which lost 3 bases and 5 bases, there was a span of 15 bases. From germline, CDR1 is SGHRS and CDR2 YFSETQ. This CDR3 is 14 amino acids long. The CDR3, as DNA: TGCGCCAGCAGCTCGACCGGGGGGCGCGACGAGCAGTACTTC. This encodes CASSSTGGRDEQYF.

In this sample, this clonotype turned up many times. The chain recombines TRBV6-5 with TRBJ2-5; D unresolved. V was shortened by 0 bases and J by 6 bases, with 14 bases between the two germline ends. This CDR3 has 15 amino acids. Looked up from germline, CDR1 is MNHEY and CDR2 is SVGAGI. This CDR3 is CASSYSLAGVKTQYF. CDR3 DNA: TGTGCCAGCAGTTACTCTCTTGCTGGAGTGAAGACCCAGTACTTC.

V gene TRBV7-2 combines with J gene TRBJ2-5, with D possibly matching TRBD2 (5 bases). Germline loops: CDR1 SGHTA, CDR2 FQGNSA. The CDR3 length is 14 residues. Trimming pared 1 base from V and 5 bases from J, leaving 11 bases between. This chain's CDR3 is CASSLGTYWETQYF. CDR3 nucleotide sequence: TGTGCCAGCAGCTTAGGGACTTACTGGGAGACCCAGTACTTC.

Ten or more counts support this clonotype. This chain links TRBV6-2 or TRBV6-3 with TRBJ2-7, with D unclear. The V and J ends lost 4 bases and 2 bases respectively, with 9 bases between them. There are 13 residues in the CDR3. The V gene's germline CDR1 is MNHEY and CDR2 SVGEGT. CDR3 DNA: TGTGCCAGCAGTTCGGGTAGACCCTACGAGCAGTACTTC. It is translated as CASSSGRPYEQYF.

This chain connects TRBV6-5 to TRBJ2-4, with D unresolved. The CDR3 consists of 13 residues. Looked up from germline, CDR1 is MNHEY and CDR2 is SVGAGI. Trimming removed 5 bases at V and 4 bases at J, with 9 bases between. CDR3 coding DNA: TGTGCCAGCAGTGAAGTTGAAAAAAACATTCAGTACTTC. Amino acids: CASSEVEKNIQYF.

In this sample, this clonotype turned up many times. V usage is TRBV6-2 or TRBV6-3 and J usage is TRBJ2-7, with TRBD2 identical over 13 bases. The ends lost 6 bases at V and 5 bases at J; junction bases unmatched: 4. The CDR3 length is 14 residues. From germline, CDR1 is MNHEY and CDR2 SVGEGT. The CDR3 loop reads CASRALAGGDEQYF. The CDR3 coding sequence is TGTGCCAGCAGAGCACTAGCGGGAGGGGACGAGCAGTACTTC.

This rearrangement joins TRBV11-1 to TRBJ1-4; 9 nucleotides match TRBD1. The CDR3 contains 15 residues. The junction had 8 bases not matched to a gene; V was cut back by 5 bases and J by 7 bases. The V gene's germline CDR1 is SGHAT and CDR2 FQDESV (reference sequence). CDR3: CASSLTTGGSEKLFF. The CDR3 region has the DNA TGTGCCAGCAGCCTAACGACAGGGGGTTCTGAAAAACTGTTTTTT.

This clonotype was counted ten times or more. This sequence joins TRBV25-1 and TRBJ2-5, with D tentatively TRBD1 (5 bases). Germline V gene sequence: CDR1 MGHDK, CDR2 SYGVNS. V was cut by 4 bases and J by 5 bases, with 20 bases left in between. The CDR3 spans 16 residues. The CDR3 sequence is CASSGLDSLASETQYF. In DNA form, the CDR3 reads TGTGCCAGCAGTGGCCTTGACAGCCTTGCCTCCGAGACCCAGTACTTC.

This clonotype was picked up many times. This chain uses TRBV7-9 with TRBJ2-7; no clear D. With 5 bases removed from V and 2 bases from J, the gap between germline ends came to 7 bases. This CDR3 has 12 residues. Germline V gene data show CDR1 as SEHNR and CDR2 as FQNEAQ (reference sequence). The CDR3 DNA reads as TGTGCCAGCAGCGCGGATGCCTACGAGCAGTACTTC. Translating it yields CASSADAYEQYF.

This clonotype came up many times. The CDR3 sequence: CATLQGRTSGRAFGETQYF. Written as DNA, the CDR3 is TGTGCCACCCTCCAGGGGAGGACTAGCGGGAGGGCCTTTGGGGAGACCCAGTACTTC. This chain connects TRBV28 to TRBJ2-5; 15 bases line up with TRBD2. The CDR3 consists of 19 residues. V lost 10 bases, J lost 5 bases, and 20 bases stayed unmatched. Germline CDR1 is MDHEN and CDR2 is SYDVKM.

This clonotype was counted once. This sequence joins TRBV6-2 or TRBV6-3 and TRBJ2-2; weak D call: TRBD1 (5 bases). The CDR3 is 19 residues long. Germline V gene data show CDR1 as MNHEY and CDR2 as SVGEGT. V was shortened by 2 bases and J by 5 bases, with 24 bases between the two germline ends. CDR3 sequence: CASSYPSDSVVVRTGELFF. The DNA of the CDR3 is TGTGCCAGCAGTTACCCTTCAGACAGTGTCGTCGTCCGAACCGGGGAGCTGTTTTTT.

This clonotype was detected ten times or more. The gene calls are TRBV15 and TRBJ1-1; D remains unclear. Trimming cost V 0 bases and J 1 base, with 9 bases left between them. CDR1 and CDR2 (germline): LNHNV, YYDKDF (reference sequence). There are 15 residues in the CDR3. CDR3 loop: CATSRDTATNTEAFF. Here the CDR3 DNA reads TGTGCCACCAGCAGAGACACAGCTACGAACACTGAAGCTTTCTTT.

This clonotype appeared many times. The chain has TRBV6-5 and TRBJ2-7; no firm D call. Germline V gene sequence: CDR1 MNHEY, CDR2 SVGAGI. Trimming took off 2 bases at V and 0 bases at J, with 8 bases between the two ends. The CDR3 runs 14 residues. The DNA of the CDR3 is TGTGCCAGCAGTTACGGCAGGATCTCCTACGAGCAGTACTTC. Amino acids: CASSYGRISYEQYF.

This clonotype was found many times. The rearrangement joins TRBV12-3 or TRBV12-4 to TRBJ1-5; 7 nucleotides line up with TRBD1. There are 14 residues in the CDR3. V dropped 6 bases and J dropped 6; count of bases not matched to a gene: 8. CDR3 sequence: CASSPQGRSQPQHF. The CDR3 DNA reads as TGTGCCAGCAGCCCACAGGGGCGAAGTCAGCCCCAGCATTTT.

A remark on this clonotype: A much larger clone differs from this one at a single base, so this may be a read error. The chain couples TRBV30 to TRBJ2-4, with no clear D. Germline lookup yields CDR1 GTSNPN and CDR2 SVGIG (reference sequence). V was cut by 2 bases and J by 0 bases, with 8 bases left in between. The CDR3 spans 14 residues. The CDR3 here is CAWSFLRAKNIQYF. The CDR3 region has the DNA TGTGCCTGGAGTTTCCTAAGAGCCAAAAACATTCAGTACTTC.

This clonotype was seen at least ten times. The chain combines TRBV28 with TRBJ1-1; D unclear. The germline gives CDR1 MDHEN, CDR2 SYDVKM. V lost 2 bases to trimming and J lost 3 bases, with 1 base between them. The CDR3 consists of 11 residues. CDR3 sequence reads: CASSLHTEAFF. In DNA form, the CDR3 reads TGTGCCAGCAGTTTACACACTGAAGCTTTCTTT. The variable domain in full, with the rest retrieved from reference TRBV28 and TRBJ1-1, is DVKVTQSSRYLVKRTGEKVFLECVQDMDHENMFWYRQDPGLGLRLIYFSYDVKMKEKGDIPEGYSVSREKKERFSLILESASTNQTSMYLCASSLHTEAFFGQGTRLTVV.

CDR3 amino acids: CASSLDGTFTYEQYF. CDR3 in DNA: TGCGCCAGCAGCTTGGATGGGACCTTCACCTACGAGCAGTACTTC. V usage is TRBV5-1 and J usage is TRBJ2-7; D may match TRBD1 or TRBD2 (5 bases each). The CDR3 is made up of 15 amino acids. Germline V gene sequence: CDR1 SGHRS, CDR2 YFSETQ. V was shortened by 0 bases and J by 2 bases, with 12 bases between the two germline ends.

This clonotype showed up many times. The chain links TRBV11-2 to TRBJ1-1, with 8 bases fitting TRBD1. Germline CDR1 and CDR2: SGHAT and FQNNGV. V shed 0 bases, J shed 11 bases, and the junction held 5 bases outside the gene matches. The CDR3 is made up of 13 amino acids. DNA of the CDR3: TGTGCCAGCAGCTTAGACAGGGGGCGCGATGCTTTCTTT. Its translation is CASSLDRGRDAFF. Full variable domain (remainder filled in from reference TRBV11-2 and TRBJ1-1): EAGVAQSPRYKIIEKRQSVAFWCNPISGHATLYWYQQILGQGPKLLIQFQNNGVVDDSQLPKDRFSAERLKGVDSTLKIQPAKLEDSAVYLCASSLDRGRDAFFGQGTRLTVV.

This clonotype was seen only a few times. The chain is built from TRBV18 and TRBJ1-1; D gene unclear. The CDR3 runs 18 residues. Trimming removed 2 bases at V and 1 base at J, with 20 bases between. Per germline, CDR1 KGHSH and CDR2 LQKENI. The CDR3 loop reads CASSPRAVRSPENTEAFF. The CDR3 bases are TGTGCCAGCTCACCAAGAGCTGTCAGATCCCCGGAGAACACTGAAGCTTTCTTT. The whole variable domain, remainder taken from reference TRBV18 and TRBJ1-1, is NAGVMQNPRHLVRRRGQEARLRCSPMKGHSHVYWYRQLPEEGLKFMVYLQKENIIDESGMPKERFSAEFPKEGPSILRIQQVVRGDSAAYFCASSPRAVRSPENTEAFFGQGTRLTVV.

The rearrangement joins TRBV27 to TRBJ2-7; possibly TRBD2 for D (6 bases). The CDR3 totals 13 residues. With 8 bases removed from V and 3 bases from J, the gap between germline ends came to 14 bases. Germline V lookup: CDR1 MNHEY, CDR2 SMNVEV (reference sequence). Here the CDR3 reads CASGRLRDYEQYF. The DNA for the CDR3 is TGTGCCAGCGGGAGGTTGCGGGACTACGAGCAGTACTTC.

This clonotype was counted at least ten times. The chain has TRBV20-1 and TRBJ1-1; D uncertain. CDR1 is DFQATT, CDR2 SNEGSKA, per germline (reference sequence). Trimming removed 0 bases from V and 5 bases from J, with 10 bases in between. This CDR3 is 13 amino acids long. In nucleotides, the CDR3 is TGCAGTGCTAGAGATTTAAGGGATACTGAAGCTTTCTTT. Amino acid sequence: CSARDLRDTEAFF.

In this sample, this clonotype turned up a few times. J is TRBJ1-5 and V is TRBV7-2; D not certain. V was clipped by 4 bases and J by 2 bases, with 9 bases between them. The CDR3 spans 14 residues. The germline gives CDR1 SGHTA, CDR2 FQGNSA. The CDR3 loop reads CASSSFQGNQPQHF. As DNA, the CDR3 is TGTGCCAGCAGCTCGTTCCAGGGCAATCAGCCCCAGCATTTT.

This clonotype appeared many times. V and J are TRBV6-5 and TRBJ1-2; perhaps TRBD1 as D (5 bases). V dropped 6 bases and J dropped 0 bases, with 14 bases sitting between them. The CDR3 is made up of 15 amino acids. Germline CDR1 is MNHEY and CDR2 is SVGAGI. For the CDR3, the DNA is TGTGCCAGCAGCCCTAGGGACGGGACTAACTATGGCTACACCTTC. This translates into CASSPRDGTNYGYTF.

To note about this clonotype: A read error may produce the germline difference seen at one junction end. CDR3 sequence reads: CASSEYGLNQETQYF. The CDR3 nucleotides are TGTGCCAGCAGTGAATATGGACTTAACCAGGAGACCCAGTACTTC. The rearrangement joins TRBV25-1 to TRBJ2-5; TRBD2 is a possible D gene (5 bases). The CDR3 contains 15 residues. Germline V gene data show CDR1 as MGHDK and CDR2 as SYGVNS.